The 23 T cell receptor beta chains given below trace back to one sample, sequenced in a study of T cell responses to AZD1222 COVID-19 vaccine listed by TCRdb under 2021. Library generation was performed with the immunoSEQ multiplex PCR assay. The table was pulled from immuneACCESS by TCRdb, which kept in-frame rearrangements only. Such tables lose some clones; where checked, under half of the loss comes from unresolved V genes, and the rest has no known cause. The sample table contains about 86,000 clones; only one count was recorded for 88% of them. 6% to 7.5% of the sample is in the top ten clones. Taken with the paper, the label for time point translates to: about 28 days (+/-7) after the second vaccine dose. The sequenced sample was peripheral blood, obtained 28 days after the second AZD1222 dose. The receptors were gathered from an adult who received the AZD1222 COVID-19 vaccine.

The chain recombines TRBV18 with TRBJ2-3; D not certain. The V end lost 6 bases, the J end lost 0 bases, and 13 bases lay between the germline ends. The germline V gene encodes CDR1 KGHSH and CDR2 LQKENI. CDR3 length: 15 residues. Here the CDR3 reads CASSHPLDSTDTQYF. The CDR3 DNA reads as TGTGCCAGCTCTCACCCACTGGATAGCACAGATACGCAGTATTTT.

The chain joins TRBV28 to TRBJ2-7; D uncertain. V shed 5 bases and J shed 0 bases, with 11 bases lying between them. In germline, CDR1 is MDHEN, CDR2 SYDVKM. This CDR3 is built from 14 residues. The CDR3 DNA sequence: TGTGCCAGCAGTCGGCAACCCAGCTCCTACGAGCAGTACTTC. It encodes CASSRQPSSYEQYF.

A few counts support this clone. The chain employs TRBV9 and TRBJ1-2; D is undetermined. This CDR3 is 14 amino acids long. V was trimmed by 4 bases and J by 4 bases, leaving 14 bases between them. Germline CDR1 is SGDLS and CDR2 is YYNGEE. The DNA for the CDR3 is TGTGCCAGCAGCCCAACGACGGGATCCTATGGCTACACCTTC. Amino acids: CASSPTTGSYGYTF.

CDR3 nucleotides: TGCGCCAGCATTCAGGGAGGGTCCTACAATGAGCAGTTCTTC. This sequence encodes CASIQGGSYNEQFF. V is TRBV10-2 and J is TRBJ2-1; 7 nucleotides agree with TRBD2. Germline CDR1 WSHSY, CDR2 SAAADI. The CDR3 sequence is 14 residues long. J was trimmed by 1 base and V by 7 bases; bases with no gene match: 4.

With respect to this clone: The same CDR3 is also encoded by other DNA sequences in this sample. The chain carries TRBV3-1 (or the pseudogene TRBV3-2) and TRBJ2-1, with D unclear. The CDR3 spans 15 residues. Germline V gives CDR1 LGHDT, CDR2 YNNKEL (reference sequence). The ends were cut back, 2 bases at V and 0 bases at J, with 8 bases in the middle. The CDR3 here is CASSQNPSSYNEQFF. CDR3 nucleotide sequence: TGTGCCAGCAGCCAAAACCCAAGCTCCTACAATGAGCAGTTCTTC.

The rearrangement uses TRBV11-3 and TRBJ1-1, with D possibly being TRBD1 (6 bases). V dropped 2 bases and J dropped 3 bases, with 19 bases sitting between them. The CDR3 has 17 residues. The germline gives CDR1 SGHNT, CDR2 YENEEA. The CDR3 nucleotides read TGTGCCAGCAGCTTAATCGACAACAGGGCGTTCGACACTGAAGCTTTCTTT. This translates into CASSLIDNRAFDTEAFF. The variable domain in full, with the rest retrieved from reference TRBV11-3 and TRBJ1-1, is EAGVVQSPRYKIIEKKQPVAFWCNPISGHNTLYWYLQNLGQGPELLIRYENEEAVDDSQLPKDRFSAERLKGVDSTLKIQPAELGDSAVYLCASSLIDNRAFDTEAFFGQGTRLTVV.

This clone appeared a single time. The genes are TRBV19 and TRBJ1-5; D possibly corresponds to TRBD1 (5 bases). V was clipped by 5 bases and J by 6 bases, with 11 bases between them. This CDR3 has 13 amino acids. CDR1 is LNHDA and CDR2 is SQIVND in the germline V gene (reference sequence). CDR3 DNA sequence: TGTGCCAGTAGTCTGACAGTATCTCAGCCCCAGCATTTT. Its protein is CASSLTVSQPQHF.

About this clone itself: This sample includes further DNA sequences coding for the same CDR3. The chain recombines TRBV11-2 with TRBJ1-5; 8 bases are shared with TRBD1. The germline gives CDR1 SGHAT, CDR2 FQNNGV. V was pared by 4 bases and J by 4 bases, with 3 bases of the junction left unmatched. The CDR3 spans 14 residues. CDR3 sequence reads: CASSSGQANQPQHF. The CDR3 nucleotides are TGTGCCAGCAGCTCGGGACAGGCAAATCAGCCCCAGCATTTT. Complete variable domain (other parts from reference TRBV11-2 and TRBJ1-5): EAGVAQSPRYKIIEKRQSVAFWCNPISGHATLYWYQQILGQGPKLLIQFQNNGVVDDSQLPKDRFSAERLKGVDSTLKIQPAKLEDSAVYLCASSSGQANQPQHFGDGTRLSIL.

This chain connects TRBV5-1 to TRBJ2-1; 8 nucleotides match TRBD1. The CDR3 has 16 residues. The J segment lost 2 bases and the V segment lost 3 bases, leaving 7 bases of the junction unmatched. Germline V gives CDR1 SGHRS, CDR2 YFSETQ. This CDR3 reads CASSSMGTGTYNEQFF. DNA of the CDR3: TGCGCCAGCAGCTCAATGGGGACAGGCACCTACAATGAGCAGTTCTTC.

The gene calls are TRBV6-5 and TRBJ1-3; perhaps TRBD1 as D (6 bases). This CDR3 comprises 14 residues. Germline values: CDR1 MNHEY, CDR2 SVGAGI. Trimming left V 7 bases short and J 0 bases short, with 10 bases between. The CDR3 reads CASNRDTSGNTIYF. CDR3 sequence (DNA): TGTGCCAGCAATAGGGACACCTCTGGAAACACCATATATTTT.

The chain couples TRBV28 to TRBJ2-7; D gene ambiguous. This CDR3 has 13 amino acids. Germline assignment: CDR1 MDHEN and CDR2 SYDVKM. Trimming removed 2 bases at V and 2 bases at J, with 7 bases between. In nucleotides, the CDR3 is TGTGCCAGCAGTTTAACTGGCGCCTACGAGCAGTACTTC. This translates into CASSLTGAYEQYF.

This clone has only a few counts. Other DNA sequences of this sample code for an identical CDR3. This chain uses TRBV6-4 with TRBJ1-5; D remains ambiguous. V lost 3 bases to trimming and J lost 0 bases, with 3 bases between them. The germline CDR1 and CDR2 sequences are MRHNA and SNTAGT. The CDR3 has 13 amino acids. This chain's CDR3 is CASSESSNQPQHF. The CDR3 DNA sequence: TGTGCCAGCAGTGAGTCTAGCAATCAGCCCCAGCATTTT.

The CDR3 sequence: CASSFSGWSGPKRPNEQFF. The DNA of the CDR3 is TGTGCCAGCAGCTTTTCTGGTTGGTCGGGACCCAAACGCCCCAATGAGCAGTTCTTC. The chain joins TRBV7-9 to TRBJ2-1; D possibly uses TRBD1 or TRBD2 (5 bases each). Trimming took 3 bases from V and 6 from J, leaving 27 bases between them. From germline, CDR1 is SEHNR and CDR2 FQNEAQ (reference sequence). The CDR3 runs to 19 residues.

The CDR3 bases are TGCGCCAGCAGCTTGGAAGGCTCCTACAATGAGCAGTTCTTC. This gives the protein CASSLEGSYNEQFF. The chain uses TRBV5-1 and TRBJ2-1; D is unclear. The ends were cut back, 0 bases at V and 0 bases at J, with 4 bases in the middle. Germline V gene sequence: CDR1 SGHRS, CDR2 YFSETQ. The CDR3 is made up of 14 amino acids.

This chain joins TRBV20-1 and TRBJ2-5; 8 bases fit TRBD2. This CDR3 spans 14 amino acids. The V and J ends lost 3 bases and 5 bases, in that order; junction bases with no gene match: 8. The germline V gene encodes CDR1 DFQATT and CDR2 SNEGSKA (reference sequence). The CDR3 nucleotides are TGCAGTGCTAGTGTACCGGGAGGGCGGGAGACCCAGTACTTC. Translated, it gives CSASVPGGRETQYF.

The rearrangement uses TRBV9 and TRBJ2-7; 11 nucleotides match TRBD2. V lost 4 bases, J lost 5 bases, and 5 bases stayed unmatched. Germline values: CDR1 SGDLS, CDR2 YYNGEE. This CDR3 has 14 amino acids. The CDR3 protein is CASSQGTSGHEQYF. The CDR3 DNA sequence: TGTGCCAGCAGCCAGGGGACTAGCGGTCACGAGCAGTACTTC.

In DNA form, the CDR3 reads TGTGCCAGCAGTGAAGCGGCGGGGACAGGCCAAGAGACCCAGTACTTC. This codes for CASSEAAGTGQETQYF. The chain links TRBV6-1 to TRBJ2-5; 8 nucleotides line up with TRBD1. Per germline, CDR1 MNHNS and CDR2 SASEGT. The CDR3 runs 16 residues. Unmatched junction bases numbered 4, after V lost 0 bases and J lost 1 base.

V gene TRBV7-9 combines with J gene TRBJ1-3, with a weak D call TRBD1 (5 bases). V was clipped by 3 bases and J by 3 bases, with 12 bases between them. CDR1 is SEHNR and CDR2 is FQNEAQ in the germline V gene (reference sequence). CDR3 size: 15 residues. CDR3: CASSLRPGSGNTIYF. CDR3 DNA: TGTGCCAGCAGCTTGCGCCCAGGGAGTGGAAACACCATATATTTT.

The V and J genes are TRBV6-5 and TRBJ2-1, with 8 bases matching TRBD2. Trimming took 4 bases from V and 0 from J; bases not matched to a gene: 2. The V gene's germline CDR1 is MNHEY and CDR2 SVGAGI. CDR3 length equals 15 residues. In DNA form, the CDR3 reads TGTGCCAGCAGTTTAGCGGGAAACTCCTACAATGAGCAGTTCTTC. This gives the protein CASSLAGNSYNEQFF.

The genes are TRBV19 and TRBJ2-3; D is unresolved. V lost 0 bases to trimming and J lost 0 bases, with 10 bases between them. The CDR3 runs to 16 residues. Germline V gives CDR1 LNHDA, CDR2 SQIVND (reference sequence). The CDR3 sequence: CASSIDYWASTDTQYF. DNA for the CDR3: TGTGCCAGTAGTATAGATTACTGGGCTAGCACAGATACGCAGTATTTT.

Of note for this clone: The sample holds other DNA sequences that translate to the same CDR3. The chain is built from TRBV29-1 and TRBJ1-5; weak D call: TRBD1 (6 bases). Germline CDR1 is SQVTM and CDR2 is ANQGSEA. The CDR3 loop spans 13 amino acids. V was trimmed by 7 bases and J by 0 bases, leaving 10 bases between them. The CDR3 nucleotides are TGCAGCGCCGGACAGAATAGCAATCAGCCCCAGCATTTT. Translation gives CSAGQNSNQPQHF.

The chain uses TRBV28 and TRBJ1-5, with a weak D call TRBD1 (6 bases). CDR1 and CDR2 (germline): MDHEN, SYDVKM. Trimming stripped 7 bases from V and 11 bases from J, with 21 bases between. The CDR3 extends over 14 amino acids. CDR3 in DNA: TGTGCCAGCAAACCTGGACAGCTTCTATCGGCCCAGCATTTT. As protein: CASKPGQLLSAQHF.

This chain links TRBV6-6 with TRBJ2-2; the D is unclear. This CDR3 has 13 amino acids. Germline lookup yields CDR1 MNHNY and CDR2 SVGAGI (reference sequence). Trimming took 6 bases from V and 1 from J, leaving 6 bases between them. The CDR3 DNA reads TGTGCCAGCAGCCCAAGGAACACCGGGGAGCTGTTTTTT. Amino acid sequence: CASSPRNTGELFF.